This TCR beta chain emerged from a study of T cells expressing NK-cell markers. Looking at the study overall: There were seven HCMV-seropositive donors and one seronegative donor among the eight sequenced.

Following a re-call of the 5' RACE reads, TCRdb has one entry per CDR3 protein and lacks DNA. This sample's clone table lists approximately 380,000 distinct CDR3 sequences. The CDR3 is made up of 13 amino acids. The germline gives CDR1 DFQATT, CDR2 SNEGSKA (reference sequence). The chain uses TRBV20-1 and TRBJ1-1; TCRdb selects TRBD1, and the lack of DNA leaves this call unchecked. Sequenced sample: blood T cells: a sorted CD56 or NKG2C T cell subset, CD4+ or CD8+ T cells, or bulk PBMC T cells (not recorded which). The TCR was taken from a man aged 18-69 years in good health. CDR3 in amino acids: CSAARDRGTEAFF.